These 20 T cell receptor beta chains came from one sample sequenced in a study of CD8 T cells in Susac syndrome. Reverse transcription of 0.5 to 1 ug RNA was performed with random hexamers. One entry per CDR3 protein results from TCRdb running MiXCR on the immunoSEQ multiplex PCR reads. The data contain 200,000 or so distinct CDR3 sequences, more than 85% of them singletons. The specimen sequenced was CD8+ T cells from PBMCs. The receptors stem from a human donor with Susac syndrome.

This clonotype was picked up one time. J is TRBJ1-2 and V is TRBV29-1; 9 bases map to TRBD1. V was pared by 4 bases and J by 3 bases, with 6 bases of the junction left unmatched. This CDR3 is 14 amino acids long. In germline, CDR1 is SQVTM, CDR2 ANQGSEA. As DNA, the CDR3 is TGCAGCGTTGGGAGACGACAGGGGGACTATGGCTACACCTTC. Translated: CSVGRRQGDYGYTF.

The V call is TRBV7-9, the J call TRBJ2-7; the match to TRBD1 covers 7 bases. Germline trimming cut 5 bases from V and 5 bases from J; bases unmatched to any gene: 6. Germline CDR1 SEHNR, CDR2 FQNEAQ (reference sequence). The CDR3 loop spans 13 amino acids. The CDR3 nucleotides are TGTGCCAGCAGCACCACAGGGGAGAACGAGCAGTACTTC. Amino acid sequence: CASSTTGENEQYF.

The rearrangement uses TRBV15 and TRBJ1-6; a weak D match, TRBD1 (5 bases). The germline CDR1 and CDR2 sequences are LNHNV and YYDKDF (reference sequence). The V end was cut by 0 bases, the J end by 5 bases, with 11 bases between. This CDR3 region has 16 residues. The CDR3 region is CATSRDSPGNNSPLHF. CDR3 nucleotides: TGTGCCACCAGCAGAGATTCCCCAGGGAATAATTCACCCCTCCACTTT.

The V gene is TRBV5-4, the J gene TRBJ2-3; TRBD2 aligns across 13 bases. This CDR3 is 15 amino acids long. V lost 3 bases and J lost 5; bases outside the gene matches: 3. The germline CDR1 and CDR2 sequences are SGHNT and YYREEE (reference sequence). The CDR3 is CASSSGTSGKDTQYF. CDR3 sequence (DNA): TGTGCCAGCAGCTCCGGGACTAGCGGGAAAGATACGCAGTATTTT. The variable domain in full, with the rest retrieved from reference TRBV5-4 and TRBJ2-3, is ETGVTQSPTHLIKTRGQQVTLRCSSQSGHNTVSWYQQALGQGPQFIFQYYREEENGRGNFPPRFSGLQFPNYSSELNVNALELDDSALYLCASSSGTSGKDTQYFGPGTRLTVL.

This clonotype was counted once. CDR3 nucleotide sequence: TGTGCCAGCAGTGAACACGGACCTACTCCCGGCGCCCAGTACTTC. Residues: CASSEHGPTPGAQYF. This chain connects TRBV25-1 to TRBJ2-5; no clear D gene. In germline, CDR1 is MGHDK, CDR2 SYGVNS. The CDR3 totals 15 residues. The V end was cut by 2 bases, the J end by 9 bases, with 19 bases between.

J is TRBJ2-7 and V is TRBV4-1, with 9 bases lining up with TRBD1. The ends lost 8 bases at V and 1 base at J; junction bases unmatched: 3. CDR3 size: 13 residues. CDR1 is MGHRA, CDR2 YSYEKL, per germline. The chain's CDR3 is CASAGQGSYEQYF. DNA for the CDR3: TGCGCCAGCGCGGGACAGGGATCCTACGAGCAGTACTTC.

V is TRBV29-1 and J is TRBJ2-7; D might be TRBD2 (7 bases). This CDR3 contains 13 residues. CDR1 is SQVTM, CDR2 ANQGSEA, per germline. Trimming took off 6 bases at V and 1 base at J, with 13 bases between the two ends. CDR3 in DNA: TGCAGCGTCCTCGGGGGGCAGTCCTACGAGCAGTACTTC. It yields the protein CSVLGGQSYEQYF.

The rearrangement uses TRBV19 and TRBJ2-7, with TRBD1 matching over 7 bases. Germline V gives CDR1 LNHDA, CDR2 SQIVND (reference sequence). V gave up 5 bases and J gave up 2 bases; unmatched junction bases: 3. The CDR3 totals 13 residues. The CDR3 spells CASSFGTAYEQYF. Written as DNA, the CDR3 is TGTGCCAGTAGTTTCGGGACAGCCTACGAGCAGTACTTC.

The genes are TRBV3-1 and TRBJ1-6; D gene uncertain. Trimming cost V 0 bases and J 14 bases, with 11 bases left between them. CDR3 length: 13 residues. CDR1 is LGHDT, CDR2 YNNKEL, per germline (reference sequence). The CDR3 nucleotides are TGTGCCAGCAGCCAAGATTGGCAGACTACCCTCCACTTT. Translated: CASSQDWQTTLHF.

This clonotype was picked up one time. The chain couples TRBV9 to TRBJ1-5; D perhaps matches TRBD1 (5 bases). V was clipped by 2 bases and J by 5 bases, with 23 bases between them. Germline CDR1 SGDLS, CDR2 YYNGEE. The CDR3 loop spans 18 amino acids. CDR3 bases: TGTGCCAGCAGCGTCGGACCTGGTCGGGGGGAAGGGGATCAGCCCCAGCATTTT. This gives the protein CASSVGPGRGEGDQPQHF.

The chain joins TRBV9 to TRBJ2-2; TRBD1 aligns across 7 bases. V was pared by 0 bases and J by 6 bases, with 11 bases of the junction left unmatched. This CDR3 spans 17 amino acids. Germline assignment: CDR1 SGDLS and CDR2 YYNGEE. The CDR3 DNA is TGTGCCAGCAGCGTAGCTGAGAAGGGGGCTAGGTCCGGGGAGCTGTTTTTT. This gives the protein CASSVAEKGARSGELFF.

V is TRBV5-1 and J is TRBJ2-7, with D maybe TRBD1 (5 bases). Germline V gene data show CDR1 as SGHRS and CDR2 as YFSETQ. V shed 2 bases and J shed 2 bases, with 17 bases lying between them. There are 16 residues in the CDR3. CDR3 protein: CASSFGSPQGTYEQYF. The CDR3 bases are TGCGCCAGCAGCTTTGGTTCACCTCAGGGCACCTACGAGCAGTACTTC.

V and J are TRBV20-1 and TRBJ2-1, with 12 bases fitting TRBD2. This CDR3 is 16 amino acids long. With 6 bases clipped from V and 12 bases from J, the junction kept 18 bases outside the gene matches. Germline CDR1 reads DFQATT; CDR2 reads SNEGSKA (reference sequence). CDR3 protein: CSALAGGPEGYFVQFF. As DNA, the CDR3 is TGCAGTGCCCTAGCGGGGGGGCCGGAGGGTTATTTTGTGCAGTTCTTC.

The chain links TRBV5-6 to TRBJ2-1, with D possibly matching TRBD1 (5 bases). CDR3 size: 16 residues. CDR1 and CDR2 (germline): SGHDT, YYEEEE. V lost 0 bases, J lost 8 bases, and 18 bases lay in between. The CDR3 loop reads CASSLVGQGLIDEQFF. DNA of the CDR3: TGTGCCAGCAGCTTGGTCGGGCAGGGATTAATCGATGAGCAGTTCTTC.

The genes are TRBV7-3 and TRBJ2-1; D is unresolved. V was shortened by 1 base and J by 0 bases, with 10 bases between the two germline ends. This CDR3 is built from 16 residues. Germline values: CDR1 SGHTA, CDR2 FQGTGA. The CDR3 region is CASSLNLGFSYNEQFF. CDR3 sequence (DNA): TGTGCCAGCAGCTTAAATTTGGGTTTCTCCTACAATGAGCAGTTCTTC.

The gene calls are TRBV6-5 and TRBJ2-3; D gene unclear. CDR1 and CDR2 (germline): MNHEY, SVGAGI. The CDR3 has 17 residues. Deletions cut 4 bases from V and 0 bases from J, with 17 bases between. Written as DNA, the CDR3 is TGTGCCAGCAGTTTTTACTTACAGCCCACTAGCACAGATACGCAGTATTTT. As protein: CASSFYLQPTSTDTQYF.

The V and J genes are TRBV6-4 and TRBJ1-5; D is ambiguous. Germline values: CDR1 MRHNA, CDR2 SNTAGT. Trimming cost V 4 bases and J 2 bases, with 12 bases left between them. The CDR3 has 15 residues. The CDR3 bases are TGTGCCAGCAGTGTACGGCTGGTTGGCAATCAGCCCCAGCATTTT. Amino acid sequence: CASSVRLVGNQPQHF.

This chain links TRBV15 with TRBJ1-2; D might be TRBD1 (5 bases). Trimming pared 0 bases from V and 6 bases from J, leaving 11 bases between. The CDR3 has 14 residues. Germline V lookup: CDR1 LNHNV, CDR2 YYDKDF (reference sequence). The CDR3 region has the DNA TGTGCCACCAGCAGAGACAGGGTCCCTAATGGCTACACCTTC. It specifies CATSRDRVPNGYTF.

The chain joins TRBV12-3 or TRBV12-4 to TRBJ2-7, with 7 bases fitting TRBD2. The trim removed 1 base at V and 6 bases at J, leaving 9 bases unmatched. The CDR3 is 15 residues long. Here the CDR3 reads CASSLGLAGWGEQYF. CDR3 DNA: TGTGCCAGCAGTTTAGGACTAGCCGGGTGGGGCGAGCAGTACTTC.

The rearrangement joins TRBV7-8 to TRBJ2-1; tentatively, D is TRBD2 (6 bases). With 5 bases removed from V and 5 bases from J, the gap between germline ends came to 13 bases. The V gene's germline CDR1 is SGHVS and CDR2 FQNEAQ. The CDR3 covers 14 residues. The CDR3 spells CASSVAGTHNEQFF. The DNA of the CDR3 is TGTGCCAGCAGCGTCGCGGGAACCCACAATGAGCAGTTCTTC.